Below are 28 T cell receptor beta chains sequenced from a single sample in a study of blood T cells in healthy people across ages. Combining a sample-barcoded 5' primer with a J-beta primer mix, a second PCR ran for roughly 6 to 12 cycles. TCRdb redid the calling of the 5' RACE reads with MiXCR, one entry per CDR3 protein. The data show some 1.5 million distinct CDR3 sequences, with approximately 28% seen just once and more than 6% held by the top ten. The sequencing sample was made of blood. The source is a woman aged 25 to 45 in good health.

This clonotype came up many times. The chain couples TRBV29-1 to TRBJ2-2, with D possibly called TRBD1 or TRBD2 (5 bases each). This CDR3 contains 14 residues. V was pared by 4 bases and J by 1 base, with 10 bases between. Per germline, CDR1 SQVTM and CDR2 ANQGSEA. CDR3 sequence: CSVGGTVNTGELFF. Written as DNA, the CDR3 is TGCAGCGTTGGGGGGACGGTGAACACCGGGGAGCTGTTTTTT.

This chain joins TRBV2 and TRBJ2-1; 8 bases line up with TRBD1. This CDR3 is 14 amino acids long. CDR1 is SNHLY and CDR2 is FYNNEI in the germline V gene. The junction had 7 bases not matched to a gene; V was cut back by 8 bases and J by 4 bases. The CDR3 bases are TGTGCCAGCGTCGGGGACAGGCTGTACAATGAGCAGTTCTTC. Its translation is CASVGDRLYNEQFF. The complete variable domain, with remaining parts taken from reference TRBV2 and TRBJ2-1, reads EPEVTQTPSHQVTQMGQEVILRCVPISNHLYFYWYRQILGQKVEFLVSFYNNEISEKSEIFDDQFSVERPDGSNFTLKIRSTKLEDSAMYFCASVGDRLYNEQFFGPGTRLTVL.

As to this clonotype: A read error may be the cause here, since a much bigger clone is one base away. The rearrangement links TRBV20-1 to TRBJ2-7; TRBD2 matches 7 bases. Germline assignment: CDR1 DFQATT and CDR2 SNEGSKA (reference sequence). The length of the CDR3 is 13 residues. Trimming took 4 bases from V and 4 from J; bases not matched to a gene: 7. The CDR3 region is CSATGGTPYEQYF. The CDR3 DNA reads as TGCAGTGCTACGGGAGGCACCCCTTACGAGCAGTACTTC.

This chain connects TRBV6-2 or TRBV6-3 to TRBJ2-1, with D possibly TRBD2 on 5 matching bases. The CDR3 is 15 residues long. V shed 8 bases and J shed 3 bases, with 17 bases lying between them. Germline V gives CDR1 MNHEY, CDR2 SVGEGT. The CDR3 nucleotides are TGTGCCAGCGGTCCCGAGGGTAAGATCTACAATGAGCAGTTCTTC. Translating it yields CASGPEGKIYNEQFF.

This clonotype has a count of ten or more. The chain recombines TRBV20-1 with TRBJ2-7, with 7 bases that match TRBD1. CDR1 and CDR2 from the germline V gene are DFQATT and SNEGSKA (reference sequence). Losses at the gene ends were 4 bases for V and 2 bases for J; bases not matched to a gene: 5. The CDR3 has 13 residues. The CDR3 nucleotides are TGCAGTGCTATCCGGGACAGCGCCTACGAGCAGTACTTC. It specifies CSAIRDSAYEQYF.

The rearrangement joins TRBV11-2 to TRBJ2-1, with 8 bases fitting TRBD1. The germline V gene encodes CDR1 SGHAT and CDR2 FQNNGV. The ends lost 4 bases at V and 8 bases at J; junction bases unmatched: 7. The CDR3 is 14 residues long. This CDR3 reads CASSSGTGVHEQFF. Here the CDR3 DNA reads TGTGCCAGCAGCTCCGGGACAGGCGTGCATGAGCAGTTCTTC.

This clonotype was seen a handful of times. The chain's CDR3 is CASSSNYPNEQFF. CDR3 DNA: TGTGCCAGCAGCTCAAATTACCCCAATGAGCAGTTCTTC. This chain links TRBV7-2 with TRBJ2-1; D unresolved. The CDR3 extends over 13 amino acids. V shed 4 bases and J shed 6 bases, with 10 bases lying between them. Germline V CDR1 and CDR2: SGHTA, FQGNSA.

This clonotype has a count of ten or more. As DNA, the CDR3 is TGCGCCAGCAGCATCCGAGTAGATTCTGGGGCCAACGTCCTGACTTTC. Protein: CASSIRVDSGANVLTF. The genes are TRBV5-1 and TRBJ2-6; D is uncertain. V was cut by 4 bases and J by 1 base, with 12 bases left in between. In germline, CDR1 is SGHRS, CDR2 YFSETQ. This CDR3 region has 16 residues. Full variable domain (remainder filled in from reference TRBV5-1 and TRBJ2-6): KAGVTQTPRYLIKTRGQQVTLSCSPISGHRSVSWYQQTPGQGLQFLFEYFSETQRNKGNFPGRFSGRQFSNSRSEMNVSTLELGDSALYLCASSIRVDSGANVLTFGAGSRLTVL.

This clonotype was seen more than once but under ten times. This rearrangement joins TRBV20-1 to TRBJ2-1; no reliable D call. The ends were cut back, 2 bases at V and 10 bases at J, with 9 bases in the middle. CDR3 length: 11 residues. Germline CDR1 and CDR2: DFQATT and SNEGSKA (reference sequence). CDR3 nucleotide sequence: TGCAGTGCTAGATCGAGCAGGGAGCAGTTCTTC. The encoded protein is CSARSSREQFF.

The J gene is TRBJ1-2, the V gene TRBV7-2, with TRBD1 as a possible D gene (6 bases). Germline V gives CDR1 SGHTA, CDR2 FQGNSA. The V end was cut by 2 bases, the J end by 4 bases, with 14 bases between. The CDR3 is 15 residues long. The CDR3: CASSLQQGRSYGYTF. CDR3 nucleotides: TGTGCCAGCAGCTTACAACAGGGAAGGAGCTATGGCTACACCTTC.

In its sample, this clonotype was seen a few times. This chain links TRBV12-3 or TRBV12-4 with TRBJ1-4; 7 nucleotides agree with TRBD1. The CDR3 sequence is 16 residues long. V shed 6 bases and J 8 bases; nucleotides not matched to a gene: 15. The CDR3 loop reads CASRSFESTGEEKLFF. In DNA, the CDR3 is TGTGCCAGCAGATCCTTTGAGAGCACAGGGGAAGAAAAACTGTTTTTT.

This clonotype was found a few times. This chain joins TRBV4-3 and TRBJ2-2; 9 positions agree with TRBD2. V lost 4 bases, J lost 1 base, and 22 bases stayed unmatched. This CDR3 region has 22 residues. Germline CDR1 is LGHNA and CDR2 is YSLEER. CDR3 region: CASSLGPRRGIAGERNTGELFF. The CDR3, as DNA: TGCGCCAGCAGCCTAGGGCCGAGGCGGGGGATAGCGGGAGAGAGGAACACCGGGGAGCTGTTTTTT.

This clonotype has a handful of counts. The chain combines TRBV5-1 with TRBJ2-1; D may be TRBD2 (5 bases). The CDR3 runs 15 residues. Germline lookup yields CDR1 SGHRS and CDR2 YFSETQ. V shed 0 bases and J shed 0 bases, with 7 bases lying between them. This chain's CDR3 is CASSLVEGSYNEQFF. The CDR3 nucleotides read TGCGCCAGCAGCTTGGTCGAGGGCTCCTACAATGAGCAGTTCTTC.

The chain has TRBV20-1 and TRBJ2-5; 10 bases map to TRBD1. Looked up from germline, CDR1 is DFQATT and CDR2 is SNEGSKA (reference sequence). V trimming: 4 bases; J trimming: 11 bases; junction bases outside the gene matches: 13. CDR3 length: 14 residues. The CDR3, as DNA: TGCAGTGCTACCCCCCGACAGGGGGCTAAAGAGCAGTACTTC. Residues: CSATPRQGAKEQYF.

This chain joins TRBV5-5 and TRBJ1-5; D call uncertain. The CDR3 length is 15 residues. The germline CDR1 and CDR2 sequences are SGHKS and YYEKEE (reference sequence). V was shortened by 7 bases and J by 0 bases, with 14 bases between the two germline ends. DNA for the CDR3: TGTGCCAGCTCACTGGGATTATATAGCAATCAGCCCCAGCATTTT. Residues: CASSLGLYSNQPQHF.

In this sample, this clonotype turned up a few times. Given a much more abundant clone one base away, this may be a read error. In DNA, the CDR3 is TGCGCCAACAGCCAAGATCTCGGCAGAGCCTACGAGCAGTACTTC. Its translation: CANSQDLGRAYEQYF. The V call is TRBV4-3, the J call TRBJ2-7; D unresolved. The length of the CDR3 is 15 residues. Looked up from germline, CDR1 is LGHNA and CDR2 is YSLEER.

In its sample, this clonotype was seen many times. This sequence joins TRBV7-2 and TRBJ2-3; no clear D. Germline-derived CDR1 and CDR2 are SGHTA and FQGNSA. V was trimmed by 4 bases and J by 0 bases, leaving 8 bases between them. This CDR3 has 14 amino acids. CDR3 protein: CASSSNPSTDTQYF. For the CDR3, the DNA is TGTGCCAGCAGCTCGAACCCTAGCACAGATACGCAGTATTTT.

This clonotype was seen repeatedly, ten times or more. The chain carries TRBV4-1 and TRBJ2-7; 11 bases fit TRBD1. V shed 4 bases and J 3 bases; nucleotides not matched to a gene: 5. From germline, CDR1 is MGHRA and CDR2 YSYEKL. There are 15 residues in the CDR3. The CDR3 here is CASSLGQGAFYEQYF. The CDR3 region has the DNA TGCGCCAGCAGCCTAGGACAGGGGGCATTCTACGAGCAGTACTTC.

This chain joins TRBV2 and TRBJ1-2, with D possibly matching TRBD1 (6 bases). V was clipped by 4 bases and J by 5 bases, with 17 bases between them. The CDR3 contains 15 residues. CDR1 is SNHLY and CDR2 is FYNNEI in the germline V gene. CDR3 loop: CASSVLGAGLYGYTF. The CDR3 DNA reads TGTGCCAGCAGTGTACTGGGGGCAGGTTTATATGGCTACACCTTC.

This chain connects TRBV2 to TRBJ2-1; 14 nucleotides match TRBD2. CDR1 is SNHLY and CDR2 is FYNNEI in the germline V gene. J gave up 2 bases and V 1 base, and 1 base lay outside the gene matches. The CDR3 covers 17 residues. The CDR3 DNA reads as TGTGCCAGCAGTGAAGAGGGACTAGCGGGGGCCTACAATGAGCAGTTCTTC. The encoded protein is CASSEEGLAGAYNEQFF. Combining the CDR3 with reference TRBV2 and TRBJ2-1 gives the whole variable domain EPEVTQTPSHQVTQMGQEVILRCVPISNHLYFYWYRQILGQKVEFLVSFYNNEISEKSEIFDDQFSVERPDGSNFTLKIRSTKLEDSAMYFCASSEEGLAGAYNEQFFGPGTRLTVL.

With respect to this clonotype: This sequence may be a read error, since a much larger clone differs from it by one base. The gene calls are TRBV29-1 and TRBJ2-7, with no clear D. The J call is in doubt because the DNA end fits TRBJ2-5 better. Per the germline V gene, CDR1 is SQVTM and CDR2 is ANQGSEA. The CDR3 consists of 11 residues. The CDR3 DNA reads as TGCAGCGTTGTGGTTGGGGAGACCCAGTACTTC. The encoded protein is CSVVVGETQYF.

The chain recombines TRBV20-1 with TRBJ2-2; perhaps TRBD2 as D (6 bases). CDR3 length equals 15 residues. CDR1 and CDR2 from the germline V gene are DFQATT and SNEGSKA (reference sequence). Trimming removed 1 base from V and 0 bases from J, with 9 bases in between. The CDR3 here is CSARGGETNTGELFF. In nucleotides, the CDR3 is TGCAGTGCTAGAGGGGGGGAGACGAACACCGGGGAGCTGTTTTTT.

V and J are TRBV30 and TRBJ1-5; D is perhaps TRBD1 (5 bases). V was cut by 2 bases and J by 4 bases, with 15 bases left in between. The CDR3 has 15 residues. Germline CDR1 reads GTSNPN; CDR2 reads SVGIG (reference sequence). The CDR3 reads CAWSLGFGGNQPQHF. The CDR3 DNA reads TGTGCCTGGAGTCTTGGGTTTGGGGGGAATCAGCCCCAGCATTTT.

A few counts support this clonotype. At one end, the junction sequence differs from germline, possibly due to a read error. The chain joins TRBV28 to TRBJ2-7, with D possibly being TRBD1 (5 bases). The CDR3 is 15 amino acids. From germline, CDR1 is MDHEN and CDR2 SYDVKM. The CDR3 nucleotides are TGTGCCGGCAGTTTAATCCCAGACAGATTCTACGAGCAGTACTTC. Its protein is CAGSLIPDRFYEQYF.

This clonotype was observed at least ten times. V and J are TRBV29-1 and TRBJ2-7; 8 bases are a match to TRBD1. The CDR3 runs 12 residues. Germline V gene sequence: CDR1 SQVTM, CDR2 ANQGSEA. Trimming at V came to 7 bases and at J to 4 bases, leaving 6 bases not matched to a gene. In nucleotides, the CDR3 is TGCAGCGCCCGGGGACAGGTGTACGAGCAGTACTTC. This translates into CSARGQVYEQYF.

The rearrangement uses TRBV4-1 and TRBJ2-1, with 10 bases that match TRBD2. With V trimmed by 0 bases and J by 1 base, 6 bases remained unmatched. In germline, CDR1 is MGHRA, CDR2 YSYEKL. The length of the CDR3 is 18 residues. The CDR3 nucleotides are TGCGCCAGCAGCCAAGACCGACTAGCGGGCCGTTCCTACAATGAGCAGTTCTTC. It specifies CASSQDRLAGRSYNEQFF.

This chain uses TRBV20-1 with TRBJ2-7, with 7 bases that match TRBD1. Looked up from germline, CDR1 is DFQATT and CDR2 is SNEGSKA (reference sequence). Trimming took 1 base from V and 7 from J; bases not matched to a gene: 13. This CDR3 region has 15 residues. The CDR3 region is CSARGGTANAGEQYF. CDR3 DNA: TGCAGTGCTAGAGGTGGGACAGCCAATGCGGGTGAGCAGTACTTC.

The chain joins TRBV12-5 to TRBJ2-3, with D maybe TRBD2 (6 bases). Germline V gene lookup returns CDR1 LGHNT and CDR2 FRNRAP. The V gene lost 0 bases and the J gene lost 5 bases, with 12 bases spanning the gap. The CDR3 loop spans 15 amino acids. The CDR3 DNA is TGTGCTAGTGGTTTGGTCCAGGGAGGTCAAGATACGCAGTATTTT. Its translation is CASGLVQGGQDTQYF.